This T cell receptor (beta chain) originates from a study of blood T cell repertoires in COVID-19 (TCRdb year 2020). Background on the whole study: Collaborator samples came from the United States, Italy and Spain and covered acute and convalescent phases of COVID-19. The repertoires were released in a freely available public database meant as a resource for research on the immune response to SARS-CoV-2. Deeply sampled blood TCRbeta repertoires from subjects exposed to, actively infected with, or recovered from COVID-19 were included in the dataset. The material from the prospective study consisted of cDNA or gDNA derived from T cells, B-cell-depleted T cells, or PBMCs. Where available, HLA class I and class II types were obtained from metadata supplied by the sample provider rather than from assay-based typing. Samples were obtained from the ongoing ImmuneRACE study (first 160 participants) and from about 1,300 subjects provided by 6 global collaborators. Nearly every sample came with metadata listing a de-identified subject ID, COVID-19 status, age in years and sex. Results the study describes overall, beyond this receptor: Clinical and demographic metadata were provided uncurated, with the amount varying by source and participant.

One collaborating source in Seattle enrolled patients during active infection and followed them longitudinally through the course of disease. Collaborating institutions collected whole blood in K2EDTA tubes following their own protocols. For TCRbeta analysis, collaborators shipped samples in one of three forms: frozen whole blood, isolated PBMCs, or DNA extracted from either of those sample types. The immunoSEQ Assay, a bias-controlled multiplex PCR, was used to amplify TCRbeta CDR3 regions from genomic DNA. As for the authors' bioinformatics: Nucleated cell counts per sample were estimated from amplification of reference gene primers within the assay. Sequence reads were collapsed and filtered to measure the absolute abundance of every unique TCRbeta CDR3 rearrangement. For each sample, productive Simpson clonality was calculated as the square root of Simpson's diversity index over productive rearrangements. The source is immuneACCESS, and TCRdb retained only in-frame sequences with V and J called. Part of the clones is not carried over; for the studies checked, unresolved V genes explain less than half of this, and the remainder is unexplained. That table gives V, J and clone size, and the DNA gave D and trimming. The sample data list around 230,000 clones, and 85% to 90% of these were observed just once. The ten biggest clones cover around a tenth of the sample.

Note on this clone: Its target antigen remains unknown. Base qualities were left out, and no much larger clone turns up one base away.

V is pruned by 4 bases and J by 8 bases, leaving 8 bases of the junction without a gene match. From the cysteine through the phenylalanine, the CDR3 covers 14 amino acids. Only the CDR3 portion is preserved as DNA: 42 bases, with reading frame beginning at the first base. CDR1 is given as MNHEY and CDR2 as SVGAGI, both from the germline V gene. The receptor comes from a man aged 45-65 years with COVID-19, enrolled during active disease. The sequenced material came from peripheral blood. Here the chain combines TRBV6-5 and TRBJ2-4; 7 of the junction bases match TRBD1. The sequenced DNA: TGTGCCAGCAGTTCGGCAGGGGGAAGGGACATTCAGTACTTC. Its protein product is CASSSAGGRDIQYF.